The clone carrying this T cell receptor beta chain was seen repeatedly, ten times or more. The sample is drawn from a study of human T cells and chemical hapten exposure. Across the whole study: Per-sample TCR yield variability stemmed mainly from small pooled library volume differences.

In TCRdb, the RACE reads were re-called with MiXCR into one record per CDR3 protein. The sample yields around 130,000 distinct CDR3 sequences, roughly 12% seen once. Time point noted: patch test 2, 6 weeks after DPC sensitization. The treatment here: therapeutic diphenylcyclopropenone sensitization with weekly scalp DPC. Researchers sampled blood before each patch test went on. Whole blood, unfractionated, served as the material for total RNA extraction. This sequence was found in a woman aged 50 to 60 with alopecia areata. Some clones in this sample may be carry-over from other donors' samples. This specimen consisted of whole blood, obtained in connection with sensitization to the hapten diphenylcyclopropenone (DPC).

CDR3 loop: CASAARVQETQYF. The CDR3 bases are TGTGCCAGCGCAGCCAGGGTACAAGAGACCCAGTACTTC. The chain couples TRBV6-6 to TRBJ2-5; D might be TRBD1 (5 bases). Germline V CDR1 and CDR2: MNHNY, SVGAGI (reference sequence). V was pared by 8 bases and J by 2 bases, with 12 bases between. This CDR3 comprises 13 residues.